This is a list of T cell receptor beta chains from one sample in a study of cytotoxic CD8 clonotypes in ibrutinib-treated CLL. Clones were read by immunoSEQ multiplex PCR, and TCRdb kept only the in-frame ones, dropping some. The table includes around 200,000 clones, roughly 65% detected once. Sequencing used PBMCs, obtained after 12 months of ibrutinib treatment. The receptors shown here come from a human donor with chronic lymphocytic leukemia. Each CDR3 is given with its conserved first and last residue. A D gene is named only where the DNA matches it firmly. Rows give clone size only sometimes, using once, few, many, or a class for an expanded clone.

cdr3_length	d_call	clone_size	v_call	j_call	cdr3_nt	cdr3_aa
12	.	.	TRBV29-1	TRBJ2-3	TGCAGCGTTGACAAGGAGGGGGATACGCAGTATTTT	CSVDKEGDTQYF
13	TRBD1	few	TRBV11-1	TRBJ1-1	TGTGCCAGCAGCTTCGGACAGGGCGGAGTAGCTTTCTTT	CASSFGQGGVAFF
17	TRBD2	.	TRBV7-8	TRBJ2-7	TGTGCCAGCAGCTTAGCGTTAGGAGCGGGAGGCCACGGGGGGCAGTACTTC	CASSLALGAGGHGGQYF
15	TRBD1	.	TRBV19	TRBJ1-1	TGTGCCAGTAGTCCCGGACAGGGGCGAAGGGCTGAAGCTTTCTTT	CASSPGQGRRAEAFF
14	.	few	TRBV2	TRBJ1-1	TGTGCCAGCAGGCCCTTGTTTTCGAACACTGAAGCTTTCTTT	CASRPLFSNTEAFF
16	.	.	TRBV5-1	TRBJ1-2	TGCGCCAGCAGCTTGGAGGGATCTCGGAAAAACTATGGCTACACCTTC	CASSLEGSRKNYGYTF
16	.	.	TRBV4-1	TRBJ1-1	TGCGCCAGCAGCCAAGTTCAACAGCTTATGAACACTGAAGCTTTCTTT	CASSQVQQLMNTEAFF
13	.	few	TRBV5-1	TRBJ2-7	TGCGCCAGCAGCTTGGTTTTAGCGGTCGAGCAGTACTTC	CASSLVLAVEQYF
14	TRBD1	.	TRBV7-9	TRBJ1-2	TGTGCCAGCAGCGGACAGGGCGGCGGCTATGGCTACACCTTC	CASSGQGGGYGYTF
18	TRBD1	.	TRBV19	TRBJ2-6	TGTGCCAGTAGTATCCGAGGTACAGGGGCCTCTGGGGCCAACGTCCTGACTTTC	CASSIRGTGASGANVLTF
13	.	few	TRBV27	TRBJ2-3	TGTGCCAGCAGTTTGGGGACTTACACTACGCAGTATTTT	CASSLGTYTTQYF
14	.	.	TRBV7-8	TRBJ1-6	TGTGCCAGCAGCTTGTCGGACGGGCGGATGCCCCTCCACTTT	CASSLSDGRMPLHF
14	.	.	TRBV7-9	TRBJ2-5	TGTGCCAGCAGCTTAACACAGGGAAAAGAGACCCAGTACTTC	CASSLTQGKETQYF
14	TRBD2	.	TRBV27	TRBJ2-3	TGTGCCAGCACGGGGGTGGGAGGGTCAGATACGCAGTATTTT	CASTGVGGSDTQYF
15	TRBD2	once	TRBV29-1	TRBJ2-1	TGCAGCGTTGAATGGCTAGCGGGTTTCCGCAATGAGCAGTTCTTC	CSVEWLAGFRNEQFF
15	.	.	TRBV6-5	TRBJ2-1	TGTGCCAGCAGTTACTCGGGGTTAACGGAGTTTGAGCAGTTCTTC	CASSYSGLTEFEQFF